Sequencing of this T cell receptor beta chain was carried out in a study of T cell repertoires in cytomegalovirus infection. Study information: The study used recently identified HLA-C-restricted and well-studied HLA-B-restricted CMV epitopes. A matching HLA type, together with CMV infection, was signaled by public TCR beta signatures. Broader study findings: Carriers of CMV plus the relevant HLA were identified by cumulative public TCR beta family frequency. In two of eight donors, the top clonotype was HLA-C-restricted CMV-specific.

Using its own MiXCR run on the reads, TCRdb lists one record per CDR3 protein. Here the sample spans 370,000 or so distinct CDR3 sequences, about 35% being singletons. About this clonotype itself: As yet, its antigen is unknown.

The clonotype comes from a human donor in good health (CMV status not recorded). Some clones in this sample may be carry-over from other donors' samples. Sequenced here: cultured PBMCs, sampled from culture after CMV antigen stimulation.

The CDR3 DNA is TGTGCCAGCAGCCCGTCAAGAGACAGGGCGTACACCTTC. This gives the protein CASSPSRDRAYTF. This rearrangement joins TRBV12-3 or TRBV12-4 to TRBJ1-2, with 7 bases matching TRBD1. The ends lost 6 bases at V and 11 bases at J; junction bases unmatched: 12. This CDR3 has 13 residues.